One and the same sample provided the 25 T cell receptor beta chains below, sequenced in a study of graft-versus-host responses after intestinal transplantation (dated by TCRdb to the early 2020s). The library relied on the immunoSEQ multiplex PCR assay. This immuneACCESS table, as held by TCRdb, lists in-frame sequences with V and J called but not all clones. Of the missing ones, under half trace to an unresolved V gene in checked studies; the others have no known cause. The sample contains more than 85,000 clones, 93% of them found a single time. In total, the top ten clones hold about 0.54% of the sample. These receptors are not linked to any known antigen. The sample's time point, from its label and the paper: cells obtained before transplantation from donor or recipient. The sequencing here drew on unstimulated CD8+ T cells sorted from spleen or lymph node cells, taken before intestinal transplant. These receptors all come from a human donor who received an intestinal transplant.

This clone appeared a single time. The chain links TRBV4-2 to TRBJ2-2; a weak D match, TRBD2 (5 bases). This CDR3 region has 16 residues. Trimming left V 0 bases short and J 6 bases short, with 14 bases between. CDR1 is LGHNA and CDR2 is YNFKEQ in the germline V gene. CDR3 coding DNA: TGTGCCAGCAGCCAAGATCTGTTAGGAGGTCCCGGGGAGCTGTTTTTT. Protein product: CASSQDLLGGPGELFF.

V is TRBV7-9 and J is TRBJ2-7, with D unclear. The CDR3 sequence is 13 residues long. Germline values: CDR1 SEHNR, CDR2 FQNEAQ (reference sequence). V dropped 4 bases and J dropped 0 bases, with 7 bases sitting between them. As DNA, the CDR3 is TGTGCCAGCAGCTCCGCGTACTCCTACGAGCAGTACTTC. It specifies CASSSAYSYEQYF.

The chain has TRBV5-1 and TRBJ1-2, with 7 bases lining up with TRBD1. Germline CDR1 and CDR2: SGHRS and YFSETQ. This CDR3 is 16 amino acids long. The J segment lost 4 bases and the V segment lost 2 bases, leaving 11 bases of the junction unmatched. CDR3 DNA sequence: TGCGCCAGCAGCTTTCAAACCGGGACAGCCATCTATGGCTACACCTTC. Protein sequence: CASSFQTGTAIYGYTF.

The rearrangement uses TRBV9 and TRBJ2-3, with D hard to call. V lost 3 bases and J 6 bases, leaving 5 bases between the germline ends. CDR1 is SGDLS, CDR2 YYNGEE, per germline. The CDR3 sequence is 11 residues long. CDR3 nucleotides: TGTGCCAGCAGCGATGGGGATACGCAGTATTTT. Protein sequence: CASSDGDTQYF.

This chain links TRBV13 with TRBJ1-5, with D possibly being TRBD1 (5 bases). This CDR3 is built from 18 residues. Germline CDR1 is PRHDT and CDR2 is FYEKMQ (reference sequence). V lost 6 bases and J lost 0, with 21 bases in between. Here the CDR3 DNA reads TGTGCCAGCAGGGTACTCGGGGGAGGGTCTGCTAGCAATCAGCCCCAGCATTTT. It encodes CASRVLGGGSASNQPQHF.

The chain links TRBV7-2 to TRBJ2-5; TRBD2 matches 11 bases. Near its end, the DNA agrees better with TRBJ2-7, so the J call may be wrong. Germline V gives CDR1 SGHTA, CDR2 FQGNSA. CDR3 size: 15 residues. The CDR3 protein is CASSLSTSGRFEQYF. The CDR3 nucleotides are TGTGCCAGCAGCTTAAGTACTAGCGGGAGATTCGAGCAGTACTTC.

This rearrangement joins TRBV11-2 to TRBJ2-5; 7 bases agree with TRBD2. The junction had 8 bases not matched to a gene; V was cut back by 0 bases and J by 4 bases. This CDR3 is built from 16 residues. CDR1 and CDR2 from the germline V gene are SGHAT and FQNNGV. This CDR3 is CASSLEGSGLRETQYF. The CDR3 DNA reads TGTGCCAGCAGCTTAGAGGGTAGCGGGCTTCGAGAGACCCAGTACTTC.

The chain is built from TRBV9 and TRBJ2-3; D is possibly TRBD2 (5 bases). There are 16 residues in the CDR3. Germline V gene sequence: CDR1 SGDLS, CDR2 YYNGEE. Trimming removed 1 base at V and 1 base at J, with 13 bases between. CDR3 nucleotides: TGTGCCAGCAGCGTATTAGGCGGGTCAGGCACAGATACGCAGTATTTT. Residues: CASSVLGGSGTDTQYF.

The chain employs TRBV28 and TRBJ1-1; 8 positions match TRBD1. With 3 bases clipped from V and 1 base from J, the junction kept 4 bases outside the gene matches. CDR3 length: 15 residues. Per the germline V gene, CDR1 is MDHEN and CDR2 is SYDVKM. The CDR3 DNA reads TGTGCCAGCAGTTTCCAGGGGGCTCGGAACACTGAAGCTTTCTTT. The encoded protein is CASSFQGARNTEAFF.

V gene TRBV6-5 combines with J gene TRBJ2-3; the D is unclear. Germline V lookup: CDR1 MNHEY, CDR2 SVGAGI. The length of the CDR3 is 13 residues. Trimming left V 6 bases short and J 2 bases short, with 9 bases between. The CDR3: CASSDRSTDTQYF. The CDR3 DNA reads TGTGCCAGCAGCGACCGATCCACAGATACGCAGTATTTT.

The chain couples TRBV6-1 to TRBJ1-4; TRBD1 matches at 10 bases. V was pared by 4 bases and J by 7 bases, with 12 bases of the junction left unmatched. Per the germline V gene, CDR1 is MNHNS and CDR2 is SASEGT. The CDR3 runs 17 residues. Written as DNA, the CDR3 is TGTGCCAGCAGTGCACTGACAGGGGGCGTCGTGGCTGAAAAACTGTTTTTT. Its protein is CASSALTGGVVAEKLFF.

The chain is built from TRBV5-8 and TRBJ1-1; perhaps TRBD1 as D (5 bases). There are 15 residues in the CDR3. The germline CDR1 and CDR2 sequences are SGHTS and YDEGEE. Trimming cost V 4 bases and J 0 bases, with 13 bases left between them. The CDR3 reads CASSPKGPMNTEAFF. In DNA form, the CDR3 reads TGTGCCAGCAGCCCAAAGGGACCGATGAACACTGAAGCTTTCTTT.

This clone appeared a single time. The chain joins TRBV11-2 to TRBJ2-1; D is perhaps TRBD2 (6 bases). CDR1 is SGHAT and CDR2 is FQNNGV in the germline V gene. V lost 5 bases and J lost 4, with 9 bases in between. The CDR3 loop spans 13 amino acids. This CDR3 reads CASSAREYNEQFF. The CDR3 region has the DNA TGTGCCAGCAGCGCCCGGGAGTACAATGAGCAGTTCTTC.

The rearrangement links TRBV9 to TRBJ2-5; 14 nucleotides align to TRBD2. The DNA end is more similar to TRBJ2-7, so the J call may be wrong. CDR3 size: 15 residues. Germline V lookup: CDR1 SGDLS, CDR2 YYNGEE. CDR3 bases: TGTGCCAGCAGCCTAGGGACTAGCGGGAGTCTCGAGCAGTACTTC. Its translation: CASSLGTSGSLEQYF.

The chain couples TRBV6-1 to TRBJ2-7; possibly TRBD1 or TRBD2 for D (7 bases each). Trimming removed 5 bases from V and 5 bases from J, with 16 bases in between. From germline, CDR1 is MNHNS and CDR2 SASEGT. The CDR3 is made up of 14 amino acids. The CDR3 here is CASSPTGDYHEQYF. The CDR3 DNA reads as TGTGCCAGCAGTCCTACAGGGGACTACCACGAGCAGTACTTC.

CDR3 nucleotides: TGTGCCAGCAGTTTCGCACTACCCCTCTCCTACAATGAGCAGTTCTTC. This encodes CASSFALPLSYNEQFF. The chain employs TRBV27 and TRBJ2-1, with D hard to call. Trimming stripped 3 bases from V and 0 bases from J, with 12 bases between. Germline CDR1 and CDR2: MNHEY and SMNVEV (reference sequence). The CDR3 sequence is 16 residues long.

The V gene is TRBV2, the J gene TRBJ2-3, with D perhaps being TRBD1 or TRBD2 (5 bases each). The CDR3 totals 17 residues. Germline V gene data show CDR1 as SNHLY and CDR2 as FYNNEI. V lost 4 bases and J lost 2, with 19 bases in between. CDR3 sequence reads: CASSVPNPGPNTDTQYF. CDR3 nucleotide sequence: TGTGCCAGCAGTGTCCCTAACCCGGGACCCAACACAGATACGCAGTATTTT.

V is TRBV13 and J is TRBJ2-5; 8 bases line up with TRBD2. V lost 3 bases to trimming and J lost 11 bases; unmatched junction nucleotides: 14. The CDR3 contains 15 residues. The V gene's germline CDR1 is PRHDT and CDR2 FYEKMQ (reference sequence). The CDR3 is CASSLGGREGAEQYF. The CDR3 DNA is TGTGCCAGCAGCTTGGGGGGTCGGGAGGGTGCGGAGCAGTACTTC.

The chain is built from TRBV9 and TRBJ2-7; TRBD1 might be the D (5 bases). The germline gives CDR1 SGDLS, CDR2 YYNGEE. This CDR3 comprises 14 residues. Trimming stripped 0 bases from V and 4 bases from J, with 11 bases between. The CDR3 DNA follows: TGTGCCAGCAGCGTAGACCTAAAGGGGTACGAGCAGTACTTC. It encodes CASSVDLKGYEQYF.

CDR3 nucleotide sequence: TGTGCCAGCAGCGTAGGTGGAGAAGCTAACTATGGCTACACCTTC. It encodes CASSVGGEANYGYTF. V usage is TRBV9 and J usage is TRBJ1-2; unclear D gene. Per germline, CDR1 SGDLS and CDR2 YYNGEE. The CDR3 length is 15 residues. Deletions cut 0 bases from V and 0 bases from J, with 9 bases between.

V gene TRBV7-6 combines with J gene TRBJ2-1; tentatively, D is TRBD2 (6 bases). V was trimmed by 1 base and J by 5 bases, leaving 9 bases between them. This CDR3 is built from 14 residues. Germline CDR1 reads SGHVS; CDR2 reads FNYEAQ. CDR3 sequence: CASSLGGLNNEQFF. The CDR3 nucleotides read TGTGCCAGCAGCTTAGGGGGACTCAACAATGAGCAGTTCTTC.

The chain employs TRBV13 and TRBJ2-1; 7 bases match TRBD2. The CDR3 consists of 16 residues. With V trimmed by 0 bases and J by 7 bases, 9 bases remained unmatched. In germline, CDR1 is PRHDT, CDR2 FYEKMQ (reference sequence). CDR3 sequence reads: CASSLGRERIGNEQFF. The CDR3 DNA reads as TGTGCCAGCAGCTTAGGGCGGGAGCGGATCGGGAATGAGCAGTTCTTC. The full variable domain, in which reference TRBV13 and TRBJ2-1 provide the parts outside the CDR3, is AAGVIQSPRHLIKEKRETATLKCYPIPRHDTVYWYQQGPGQDPQFLISFYEKMQSDKGSIPDRFSAQQFSDYHSELNMSSLELGDSALYFCASSLGRERIGNEQFFGPGTRLTVL.

The CDR3 DNA reads as TGTGCCAGCAGCCAATTCGGCAGGGGTGACTACGAGCAGTACTTC. Residues: CASSQFGRGDYEQYF. The chain has TRBV14 and TRBJ2-7, with D tentatively TRBD1 (6 bases). Germline V gives CDR1 SGHDN, CDR2 FVKESK. The V end was cut by 2 bases, the J end by 3 bases, with 14 bases between. This CDR3 is 15 amino acids long.

This chain links TRBV6-5 with TRBJ2-3; D assignment may be TRBD1 or TRBD2 (6 bases each). The V end lost 2 bases, the J end lost 8 bases, and 11 bases lay between the germline ends. Looked up from germline, CDR1 is MNHEY and CDR2 is SVGAGI. This CDR3 is built from 13 residues. CDR3 coding DNA: TGTGCCAGCAGTTACGGGGGGCCCGGTACGCAGTATTTT. Encoded protein: CASSYGGPGTQYF.

The J gene is TRBJ2-7, the V gene TRBV19; possible D gene TRBD2, 6 bases. V lost 5 bases to trimming and J lost 1 base, with 12 bases between them. This CDR3 has 14 residues. CDR1 is LNHDA, CDR2 SQIVND, per germline (reference sequence). The chain's CDR3 is CASSYGGVSYEQYF. CDR3 nucleotide sequence: TGTGCCAGTAGTTACGGCGGGGTATCCTACGAGCAGTACTTC.